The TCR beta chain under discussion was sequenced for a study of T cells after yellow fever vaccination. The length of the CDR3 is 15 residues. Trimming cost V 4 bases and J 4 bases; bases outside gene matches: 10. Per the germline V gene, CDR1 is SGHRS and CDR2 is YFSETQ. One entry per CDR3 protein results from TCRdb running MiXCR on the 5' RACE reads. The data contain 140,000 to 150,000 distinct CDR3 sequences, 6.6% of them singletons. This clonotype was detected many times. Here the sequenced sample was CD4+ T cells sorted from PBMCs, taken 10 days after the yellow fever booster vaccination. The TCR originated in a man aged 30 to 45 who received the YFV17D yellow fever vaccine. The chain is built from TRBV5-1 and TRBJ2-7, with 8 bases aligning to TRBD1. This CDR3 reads CASSRGGRGPYEQYF. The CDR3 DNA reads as TGCGCCAGCAGCCGGGGAGGCAGGGGGCCGTACGAGCAGTACTTC.